Following are 20 T cell receptor beta chains from one sample sequenced in a study of cytomegalovirus exposure and HLA in healthy donors. 60 Vbeta and 13 Jbeta primers were used in PCR. Libraries were prepared by immunoSEQ multiplex PCR; TCRdb keeps only in-frame clonotypes and omits some of them. The sample gives approximately 150,000 clones, roughly 74% of which show up once; around 11% is in the top ten. Sequencing used PBMCs. Source of these receptors: a man aged 18 to 30 in good health and CMV-seropositive.

The chain recombines TRBV19 with TRBJ2-1, with 7 bases lining up with TRBD1. The CDR3 spans 13 residues. The V segment lost 6 bases and the J segment 7 bases; nucleotides outside the gene matches: 6. CDR1 and CDR2 (germline): LNHDA, SQIVND (reference sequence). DNA of the CDR3: TGTGCCAGTAGCGATCAGGGGGTAAATGAGCAGTTCTTC. Translation gives CASSDQGVNEQFF.

The chain joins TRBV6-5 to TRBJ2-1; TRBD2 might be the D (5 bases). From germline, CDR1 is MNHEY and CDR2 SVGAGI. The V end was cut by 4 bases, the J end by 0 bases, with 13 bases between. CDR3 size: 16 residues. CDR3 DNA: TGTGCCAGCAGTTTAGGGAGCGGCAGCTCCTACAATGAGCAGTTCTTC. It specifies CASSLGSGSSYNEQFF.

The V call is TRBV23-1, the J call TRBJ1-1; D is undetermined. TRBV23-1 falls under the ORF class, with uncertain function. Trimming cost V 4 bases and J 4 bases, with 13 bases left between them. The CDR3 extends over 14 amino acids. CDR3 sequence reads: CASSRRGGVTEAFF. In DNA form, the CDR3 reads TGCGCCAGCAGTCGGCGGGGTGGTGTCACTGAAGCTTTCTTT.

The chain combines TRBV27 with TRBJ1-5; a weak D match, TRBD1 (6 bases). The CDR3 consists of 16 residues. Looked up from germline, CDR1 is MNHEY and CDR2 is SMNVEV (reference sequence). The germline V and J ends were trimmed by 5 bases and 2 bases, with 16 bases remaining between them. CDR3 nucleotide sequence: TGTGCCAGCAGTCCCGCAGGGGCAATACGCAATCAGCCCCAGCATTTT. This codes for CASSPAGAIRNQPQHF.

The CDR3 DNA reads TGTGCCAGTAATCCGGACAGGGGGCATGAAAAACTGTTTTTT. Protein: CASNPDRGHEKLFF. This chain connects TRBV19 to TRBJ1-4; 11 nucleotides agree with TRBD1. With V trimmed by 7 bases and J by 6 bases, 4 bases remained unmatched. CDR3 size: 14 residues. Germline V gives CDR1 LNHDA, CDR2 SQIVND (reference sequence).

J is TRBJ2-7 and V is TRBV6-1, with D possibly TRBD2 on 6 matching bases. The CDR3 covers 16 residues. Trimming left V 3 bases short and J 2 bases short, with 17 bases between. Per germline, CDR1 MNHNS and CDR2 SASEGT. CDR3 sequence reads: CASSDIGLARAYEQYF. DNA of the CDR3: TGTGCCAGCAGTGACATCGGTCTAGCGAGAGCCTACGAGCAGTACTTC.

The CDR3 DNA reads TGTGCCAGTAGTATCACTCCACGGACAGCTCAAGCTTTCTTT. It yields the protein CASSITPRTAQAFF. The chain recombines TRBV19 with TRBJ1-1; D perhaps matches TRBD1 (6 bases). V shed 3 bases and J shed 9 bases, with 17 bases lying between them. Germline CDR1 reads LNHDA; CDR2 reads SQIVND (reference sequence). This CDR3 contains 14 residues.

The V and J genes are TRBV9 and TRBJ2-5, with D tentatively TRBD2 (6 bases). Germline V CDR1 and CDR2: SGDLS, YYNGEE. V lost 3 bases, J lost 4 bases, and 16 bases lay in between. The CDR3 runs to 15 residues. The CDR3, as DNA: TGTGCCAGCAGCGCGAGGAGCGGGTTGTCAGAGACCCAGTACTTC. This translates into CASSARSGLSETQYF. Variable domain in full (rest from reference TRBV9 and TRBJ2-5): DSGVTQTPKHLITATGQRVTLRCSPRSGDLSVYWYQQSLDQGLQFLIQYYNGEERAKGNILERFSAQQFPDLHSELNLSSLELGDSALYFCASSARSGLSETQYFGPGTRLLVL.

This sequence joins TRBV28 and TRBJ1-4; D not resolved. The germline CDR1 and CDR2 sequences are MDHEN and SYDVKM. CDR3 length: 15 residues. V gave up 6 bases and J gave up 3 bases, with 14 bases separating them. The CDR3 nucleotides read TGTGCCAGCAGAAAGAGGGTGATGGCTAATGAAAAACTGTTTTTT. Translating gives CASRKRVMANEKLFF.

V and J are TRBV28 and TRBJ2-7, with 11 bases matching TRBD2. Trimming took 7 bases from V and 2 from J; bases not matched to a gene: 10. The CDR3 length is 16 residues. CDR1 is MDHEN and CDR2 is SYDVKM in the germline V gene. Here the CDR3 reads CASTSLAGGPAYEQYF. The CDR3 DNA reads TGTGCCAGCACCTCATTAGCGGGAGGGCCTGCCTACGAGCAGTACTTC.

V usage is TRBV15 and J usage is TRBJ2-1, with D maybe TRBD2 (6 bases). Per germline, CDR1 LNHNV and CDR2 YYDKDF (reference sequence). There are 16 residues in the CDR3. Trimming removed 4 bases from V and 1 base from J, with 14 bases in between. CDR3 amino acids: CATSTSVAASYNEQFF. CDR3 sequence (DNA): TGTGCCACCAGCACCTCGGTAGCGGCTTCCTACAATGAGCAGTTCTTC.

The rearrangement uses TRBV4-2 and TRBJ2-3; a weak D match, TRBD1 (5 bases). The germline V gene has CDR1 LGHNA and CDR2 YNFKEQ. CDR3 length equals 15 residues. Trimming cost V 4 bases and J 2 bases, with 13 bases left between them. CDR3 nucleotide sequence: TGTGCCAGCAGCCCCCTAGGGGTCATCACAGATACGCAGTATTTT. Translating gives CASSPLGVITDTQYF.

The V call is TRBV6-1, the J call TRBJ2-5; 7 bases agree with TRBD2. Unmatched junction bases numbered 9, after V lost 6 bases and J lost 5 bases. From germline, CDR1 is MNHNS and CDR2 SASEGT. This CDR3 has 14 amino acids. Written as DNA, the CDR3 is TGTGCCAGCAGGGATCGAGCGGGGCGGGAGACCCAGTACTTC. It encodes CASRDRAGRETQYF.

The chain couples TRBV11-2 to TRBJ1-4, with TRBD1 identical over 9 bases. The V and J ends lost 5 bases and 10 bases, in that order; junction bases with no gene match: 11. Germline V gene sequence: CDR1 SGHAT, CDR2 FQNNGV. The CDR3 loop spans 15 amino acids. For the CDR3, the DNA is TGTGCCAGCAGCCCACCCGGGACAGGGAGAGTAAAACTGTTTTTT. This encodes CASSPPGTGRVKLFF.

As concerns this clone: The junction and the germline gene differ at one end; a read error may be behind it. The chain joins TRBV7-9 to TRBJ2-3; a possible D gene is TRBD2 (6 bases). The CDR3 is 12 amino acids. Germline loops: CDR1 SEHNR, CDR2 FQNEAQ (reference sequence). This CDR3 is CASSLGRDWLSF. The CDR3 DNA is TGTGCCAGCAGCTTAGGCCGGGACTGGCTGTCCTTT.

The rearrangement links TRBV11-2 to TRBJ1-1, with D possibly being TRBD1 (6 bases). The CDR3 is 13 amino acids. Deletions cut 3 bases from V and 5 bases from J, with 10 bases between. Germline CDR1 reads SGHAT; CDR2 reads FQNNGV. The CDR3 loop is CASSLGARTEAFF. Here the CDR3 DNA reads TGTGCCAGCAGCTTGGGGGCGCGTACTGAAGCTTTCTTT.

The chain is built from TRBV27 and TRBJ1-1; the D gene is possibly TRBD1 (5 bases). Per germline, CDR1 MNHEY and CDR2 SMNVEV (reference sequence). This CDR3 is 14 amino acids long. V lost 2 bases and J 4 bases, leaving 11 bases between the germline ends. The chain's CDR3 is CASSLRRGGTEAFF. The CDR3 nucleotides read TGTGCCAGCAGTTTACGTAGGGGCGGCACTGAAGCTTTCTTT.

The J gene is TRBJ2-7, the V gene TRBV5-4; D is perhaps TRBD1 (6 bases). V lost 4 bases and J 3 bases, leaving 8 bases between the germline ends. CDR3 size: 12 residues. In germline, CDR1 is SGHNT, CDR2 YYREEE (reference sequence). The CDR3 nucleotides are TGTGCCAGCAGCGCGGACAGCTACGAGCAGTACTTC. Its translation is CASSADSYEQYF.

CDR3 DNA sequence: TGTGCCAGCAGCGGACAGGGCCGGGGTAGGGCAGATACGCAGTATTTT. Encoded protein: CASSGQGRGRADTQYF. This chain connects TRBV7-3 to TRBJ2-3; 8 bases agree with TRBD1. Germline lookup yields CDR1 SGHTA and CDR2 FQGTGA. This CDR3 comprises 16 residues. The J segment lost 4 bases and the V segment lost 5 bases, leaving 11 bases of the junction unmatched.

This clone appeared once. The rearrangement uses TRBV2 and TRBJ2-1, with D maybe TRBD2 (6 bases). Germline-derived CDR1 and CDR2 are SNHLY and FYNNEI. The V end was cut by 7 bases, the J end by 6 bases, with 16 bases between. This CDR3 comprises 14 residues. In DNA form, the CDR3 reads TGTGCCAGCACAGGGAGGCCCCCCACCAATGAGCAGTTCTTC. Its translation is CASTGRPPTNEQFF.